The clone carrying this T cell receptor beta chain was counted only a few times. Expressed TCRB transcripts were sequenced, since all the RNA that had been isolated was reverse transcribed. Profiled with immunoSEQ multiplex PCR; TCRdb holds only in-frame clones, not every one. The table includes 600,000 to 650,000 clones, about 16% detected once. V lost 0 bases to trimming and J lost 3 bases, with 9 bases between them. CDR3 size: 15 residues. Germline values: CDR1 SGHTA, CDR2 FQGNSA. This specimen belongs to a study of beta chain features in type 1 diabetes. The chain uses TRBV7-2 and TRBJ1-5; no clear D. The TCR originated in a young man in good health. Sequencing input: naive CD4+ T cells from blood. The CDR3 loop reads CASSLALMINQPQHF. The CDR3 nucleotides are TGTGCCAGCAGCTTAGCGCTAATGATCAATCAGCCCCAGCATTTT.